Given below is one TCR beta chain in context. Between the trimmed V and J ends, which lost 2 bases and 11 bases, there was a span of 7 bases. CDR3 length: 11 residues. Germline CDR1 and CDR2: SGHRS and YFSETQ. Sequencing was performed with immunoSEQ multiplex PCR; in TCRdb, only in-frame clones are kept and a portion is missing. The table includes hundreds of thousands of clones, approximately 88% detected once. The data derive from a study of blood T cell repertoires in COVID-19. The chain is built from TRBV5-1 and TRBJ1-4, with D maybe TRBD1 (5 bases). Sequences were obtained from peripheral blood. The source of this sequence is a man aged 55 to 70 who had recovered from COVID-19. The CDR3 sequence: CASSFRGKLFF. The CDR3 coding sequence is TGCGCCAGCAGCTTTAGGGGCAAACTGTTTTTT.